One and the same sample provided the 18 T cell receptor beta chains below, sequenced in a study of molecular identifiers for immune sequencing clone quantification. TCRdb reprocessed the PCR reads via MiXCR and lists one record per CDR3 protein. The profile shows some 580,000 distinct CDR3 sequences, approximately 24% of them singletons. The source material was naive CD8+ T cells from blood, with Jurkat cell RNA spiked in. Stated subset: FACS-sorted CD8+CD4-CCR7+CD45RA+ naive T cells. These receptors were collected from a human donor in good health. Some libraries in this study had Jurkat cell RNA spiked in.

This clonotype has a handful of counts. This chain links TRBV3-1 with TRBJ2-5; D gene unclear. The germline V and J ends were trimmed by 0 bases and 5 bases, with 13 bases remaining between them. This CDR3 is 15 amino acids long. The germline V gene encodes CDR1 LGHDT and CDR2 YNNKEL (reference sequence). In DNA, the CDR3 is TGTGCCAGCAGCCAAGATGAGCAGCCTTGGGAGACCCAGTACTTC. It encodes CASSQDEQPWETQYF.

This clonotype was detected a few times. The chain employs TRBV28 and TRBJ1-4; TRBD1 agrees at 9 bases. Germline V lookup: CDR1 MDHEN, CDR2 SYDVKM. The CDR3 extends over 14 amino acids. The J segment lost 8 bases and the V segment lost 6 bases, leaving 7 bases of the junction unmatched. The CDR3 DNA follows: TGTGCCAGCAGCCAACAGGGGGCCTCGGAAAAACTGTTTTTT. As protein: CASSQQGASEKLFF.

In the case of this clonotype: Mismatch with germline at one junction end may stem from a read error. CDR3 DNA: TGCGCCAGCAGCCAAGATTTTGCGGGGCCGTACACCGGGGAGCTGGTTTTT. As protein: CASSQDFAGPYTGELVF. V gene TRBV4-3 combines with J gene TRBJ2-2, with D possibly being TRBD2 (6 bases). The CDR3 covers 17 residues. Germline CDR1 and CDR2: LGHNA and YSLEER.

This clonotype occurred many times. Since a much larger clone is just one base distant, this may be a read error. The chain employs TRBV7-9 and TRBJ2-7; 9 bases fit TRBD2. Germline V CDR1 and CDR2: SEHNR, FQNEAQ (reference sequence). The V and J ends lost 5 bases and 5 bases, in that order; junction bases with no gene match: 4. The CDR3 covers 13 residues. CDR3 sequence (DNA): TGTGCCAGCAGCCCCGGGACTAGCAACGAGCAGTACTTC. Protein sequence: CASSPGTSNEQYF.

For the CDR3, the DNA is TGTGTTTCGAGGGCGTCGCAAACAACCGGGGAGCTGTTTTTT. This codes for CVSRASQTTGELFF. The rearrangement uses TRBV7-6 and TRBJ2-2; D is perhaps TRBD2 (5 bases). The CDR3 totals 14 residues. The germline V gene has CDR1 SGHVS and CDR2 FNYEAQ.

Points on this clonotype: The conserved phenylalanine or tryptophan is not found at the CDR3 terminus, so this likely reflects a read error. V gene TRBV27 combines with J gene TRBJ2-7, with TRBD1 matching 11 bases. V trimming: 9 bases; J trimming: 5 bases; junction bases outside the gene matches: 9. Germline values: CDR1 MNHEY, CDR2 SMNVEV (reference sequence). This CDR3 region has 14 residues. CDR3 region: CASKPGQGVDEQYS. DNA of the CDR3: TGTGCCAGTAAACCGGGACAGGGGGTTGACGAGCAGTACTCC.

As for this clonotype: With a much larger clone just one base away, this may be a read error. The chain recombines TRBV4-1 with TRBJ2-3, with D tentatively TRBD2 (6 bases). The V gene's germline CDR1 is MGHRA and CDR2 YSYEKL. The CDR3 is 16 residues long. The CDR3 nucleotides are TGCGCCTGCAGCCAAGTCGGCGGGGACCCCACAGATACGCAGTATTTT. It translates to CACSQVGGDPTDTQYF.

With respect to this clonotype: This clone may be a read error of a much larger clone one base away. This chain links TRBV6-5 with TRBJ2-7; 10 nucleotides agree with TRBD1. Germline CDR1 is MNHEY and CDR2 is SVGAGI. The ends lost 2 bases at V and 0 bases at J; junction bases unmatched: 1. This CDR3 contains 15 residues. CDR3 nucleotides: TGTGCCAGCAGTTACGGGACAGGGGTCTCCTACGAGCAGTACTTC. As protein: CASSYGTGVSYEQYF.

The genes are TRBV19 and TRBJ1-5; D unclear. The CDR3 has 15 amino acids. Germline V gene lookup returns CDR1 LNHDA and CDR2 SQIVND (reference sequence). V was clipped by 3 bases and J by 0 bases, with 9 bases between them. CDR3 residues: CASSIDLYSNQPQHF. The CDR3 bases are TGTGCCAGTAGTATTGACCTTTATAGCAATCAGCCCCAGCATTTT.

The chain employs TRBV7-9 and TRBJ1-3; D is unresolved. This CDR3 is built from 13 residues. CDR1 and CDR2 (germline): SEHNR, FQNEAQ (reference sequence). The V end lost 8 bases, the J end lost 0 bases, and 8 bases lay between the germline ends. The CDR3 here is CASPPRSGNTIYF. Here the CDR3 DNA reads TGTGCCAGCCCCCCCCGCTCTGGAAACACCATATATTTT.

This clonotype has more than one count but fewer than ten. The chain employs TRBV28 and TRBJ2-7; 9 nucleotides agree with TRBD1. The CDR3 has 15 amino acids. V gave up 7 bases and J gave up 3 bases; unmatched junction bases: 10. CDR1 is MDHEN, CDR2 SYDVKM, per germline. CDR3 sequence reads: CASTPNPGQGYEQYF. Written as DNA, the CDR3 is TGTGCCAGCACACCCAATCCGGGACAGGGCTACGAGCAGTACTTC.

This clonotype was observed many times. The V call is TRBV12-3 or TRBV12-4, the J call TRBJ2-5, with 14 nucleotides matching TRBD2. J was trimmed by 3 bases and V by 6 bases; bases with no gene match: 3. The CDR3 extends over 15 amino acids. The CDR3 DNA is TGTGCCAGCAGGGGGACTAGCGGGAGAGAAGAGACCCAGTACTTC. Translating gives CASRGTSGREETQYF.

This clonotype showed up just a few times. The rearrangement uses TRBV7-9 and TRBJ1-2; D gene uncertain. The ends were cut back, 5 bases at V and 2 bases at J, with 9 bases in the middle. CDR3 length equals 13 residues. Germline V gene data show CDR1 as SEHNR and CDR2 as FQNEAQ (reference sequence). CDR3 loop: CASSRGSNYGYTF. The CDR3 coding sequence is TGTGCCAGCAGCCGAGGTTCCAACTATGGCTACACCTTC.

This clonotype came up a few times. This rearrangement joins TRBV7-6 to TRBJ2-7; D not resolved. In germline, CDR1 is SGHVS, CDR2 FNYEAQ. The CDR3 is 13 amino acids. The V gene lost 3 bases and the J gene lost 3 bases, with 9 bases spanning the gap. The CDR3 protein is CASSLGFYYEQYF. CDR3 nucleotides: TGTGCCAGCAGCTTGGGGTTTTACTACGAGCAGTACTTC.

This clonotype was recorded only once. At one boundary the junction diverges from the germline segment, which might be a read error. This chain connects TRBV5-3 to TRBJ2-7; no definite D call. TRBV5-3 is given ORF status, its function remaining uncertain. The CDR3 runs to 14 residues. The CDR3 region is CASSLDGSSYEKYF. The DNA for the CDR3 is TGTGCCAGCAGCTTGGACGGAAGCTCCTACGAGAAGTACTTC.

The chain employs TRBV7-6 and TRBJ2-2; tentative D call: TRBD2 (6 bases). This CDR3 is 15 amino acids long. V was clipped by 4 bases and J by 0 bases, with 9 bases between them. Germline loops: CDR1 SGHVS, CDR2 FNYEAQ. The DNA for the CDR3 is TGTGCCAGCAGCTCTCGGGACTCGAACACCGGGGAGCTGTTTTTT. Residues: CASSSRDSNTGELFF.

This clonotype has just a few counts. The chain has TRBV10-3 and TRBJ1-5; D is ambiguous. Deletions cut 0 bases from V and 3 bases from J, with 12 bases between. The V gene's germline CDR1 is ENHRY and CDR2 SYGVKD. The CDR3 is made up of 16 amino acids. CDR3 bases: TGTGCCATCAGTGAGTCGAATATCGGGCCCAATCAGCCCCAGCATTTT. Encoded protein: CAISESNIGPNQPQHF.

This chain links TRBV6-6 with TRBJ2-5; D is undetermined. Germline V gene sequence: CDR1 MNHNY, CDR2 SVGAGI (reference sequence). This CDR3 comprises 16 residues. The germline V and J ends were trimmed by 8 bases and 5 bases, with 24 bases remaining between them. The CDR3 region has the DNA TGTGCCAGCTCCCCCTTTGGGCCCACGGTGGGGGAGACCCAGTACTTC. Residues: CASSPFGPTVGETQYF.